A selection of T cell receptor beta chains follows, all from one sample in a study of CD8 T cells in Susac syndrome. TCRdb re-analysed the immunoSEQ multiplex PCR reads in MiXCR, keeping a single row per CDR3 protein. Counted here are more than 130,000 distinct CDR3 sequences, about 94% occurring once; the ten biggest clones make up roughly 0.29%. The sequencing sample was made of CD8+ T cells from PBMCs. The receptor source for this set is a human donor in good health. Both conserved end residues are part of each CDR3. Each record gives: D gene, J gene, clone size, V gene, CDR3 protein, CDR3 DNA. D genes are given only for firm matches. Clone size is shown for a subset of rows, as once, few, many or a class of expanded clone.

d_gene: TRBD1
j_gene: TRBJ1-2
abundance: NA
v_gene: TRBV24-1
CDR3aa: CATSDWTGYGYTF
CDR3nt: TGTGCCACCAGTGACTGGACAGGATATGGCTACACCTTC

d_gene: TRBD2
j_gene: TRBJ2-1
abundance: NA
v_gene: TRBV5-6
CDR3aa: CASILLAASYNEQFF
CDR3nt: TGTGCCAGCATCCTACTAGCGGCCTCCTACAATGAGCAGTTCTTC

d_gene: NA
j_gene: TRBJ2-1
abundance: NA
v_gene: TRBV20-1
CDR3aa: CSAPRGGPNNEQFF
CDR3nt: TGCAGTGCTCCTAGGGGGGGGCCAAACAATGAGCAGTTCTTC

d_gene: NA
j_gene: TRBJ2-7
abundance: once
v_gene: TRBV20-1
CDR3aa: CSATTVTHYEQYF
CDR3nt: TGCAGTGCGACGACAGTGACCCACTACGAGCAGTACTTC

d_gene: NA
j_gene: TRBJ1-5
abundance: NA
v_gene: TRBV3-1
CDR3aa: CASSQDIIGQPQHF
CDR3nt: TGTGCCAGCAGCCAAGATATAATTGGCCAGCCCCAGCATTTT

d_gene: TRBD1
j_gene: TRBJ2-3
abundance: NA
v_gene: TRBV15
CDR3aa: CATSRAAGQGRRDTQYF
CDR3nt: TGTGCCACCAGCAGAGCAGCGGGACAGGGGAGGCGAGATACGCAGTATTTT

d_gene: TRBD1
j_gene: TRBJ2-1
abundance: NA
v_gene: TRBV7-9
CDR3aa: CASSLRVGTGYFDEQFF
CDR3nt: TGTGCCAGCAGCTTGAGGGTCGGGACAGGGTATTTCGATGAGCAGTTCTTC

d_gene: NA
j_gene: TRBJ2-1
abundance: NA
v_gene: TRBV12-3/TRBV12-4
CDR3aa: CASSPLRREQFF
CDR3nt: TGTGCCAGCAGCCCTCTTAGGCGGGAGCAGTTCTTC

d_gene: TRBD1
j_gene: TRBJ2-1
abundance: NA
v_gene: TRBV7-9
CDR3aa: CASSSGGVQFF
CDR3nt: TGTGCCAGCAGCTCAGGGGGCGTGCAGTTCTTC

d_gene: NA
j_gene: TRBJ2-7
abundance: NA
v_gene: TRBV10-3
CDR3aa: CAISEGVRDEQYF
CDR3nt: TGTGCCATCAGTGAGGGAGTCCGGGACGAGCAGTACTTC

d_gene: NA
j_gene: TRBJ2-3
abundance: NA
v_gene: TRBV27
CDR3aa: CASSFIGTDTQYF
CDR3nt: TGTGCCAGCAGTTTTATTGGCACAGATACGCAGTATTTT

d_gene: NA
j_gene: TRBJ2-2
abundance: NA
v_gene: TRBV4-3
CDR3aa: CASSQWGELFF
CDR3nt: TGCGCCAGCAGCCAATGGGGGGAGCTGTTTTTT

d_gene: TRBD2
j_gene: TRBJ2-1
abundance: once
v_gene: TRBV7-9
CDR3aa: CASSPTGRDPFF
CDR3nt: TGTGCCAGCAGTCCCACCGGGAGGGACCCGTTCTTC

d_gene: TRBD1
j_gene: TRBJ2-7
abundance: NA
v_gene: TRBV19
CDR3aa: CASSITEGAEQYF
CDR3nt: TGTGCCAGTAGTATAACAGAGGGGGCCGAGCAGTACTTC

d_gene: NA
j_gene: TRBJ2-7
abundance: NA
v_gene: TRBV27
CDR3aa: CASSLGPTAEQYF
CDR3nt: TGTGCCAGCAGTTTAGGACCCACGGCCGAGCAGTACTTC

d_gene: TRBD1
j_gene: TRBJ1-2
abundance: NA
v_gene: TRBV4-1
CDR3aa: CASSQDLSGQGPNYGYTF
CDR3nt: TGCGCCAGCAGCCAAGATCTTTCGGGACAGGGCCCAAACTATGGCTACACCTTC

d_gene: TRBD1
j_gene: TRBJ1-1
abundance: NA
v_gene: TRBV9
CDR3aa: CASSVGGTGGTEAFF
CDR3nt: TGTGCCAGCAGCGTAGGGGGGACAGGGGGCACTGAAGCTTTCTTT

d_gene: NA
j_gene: TRBJ2-2
abundance: NA
v_gene: TRBV15
CDR3aa: CATSRPMRQDNTGELFF
CDR3nt: TGTGCCACCAGCAGACCTATGAGACAGGACAACACCGGGGAGCTGTTTTTT

d_gene: NA
j_gene: TRBJ1-2
abundance: NA
v_gene: TRBV29-1
CDR3aa: CSASAGGAYGYTF
CDR3nt: TGCAGCGCCTCTGCGGGGGGGGCATATGGCTACACCTTC

d_gene: NA
j_gene: TRBJ1-5
abundance: NA
v_gene: TRBV19
CDR3aa: CASRGDSNQPQHF
CDR3nt: TGTGCCAGTAGGGGAGATAGCAATCAGCCCCAGCATTTT

d_gene: TRBD1
j_gene: TRBJ1-1
abundance: NA
v_gene: TRBV4-1
CDR3aa: CASSQGTGVEAFF
CDR3nt: TGCGCCAGCAGCCAAGGGACAGGGGTCGAAGCTTTCTTT

d_gene: NA
j_gene: TRBJ1-5
abundance: NA
v_gene: TRBV3-1
CDR3aa: CASSHRGGANQPQHF
CDR3nt: TGTGCCAGCAGTCACAGAGGAGGGGCAAATCAGCCCCAGCATTTT

d_gene: TRBD2
j_gene: TRBJ2-3
abundance: NA
v_gene: TRBV30
CDR3aa: CAWSVAGDHTDTQYF
CDR3nt: TGTGCCTGGAGTGTTGCGGGAGACCACACAGATACGCAGTATTTT

d_gene: TRBD2
j_gene: TRBJ2-1
abundance: NA
v_gene: TRBV4-2
CDR3aa: CASSTLAGAGNEQFF
CDR3nt: TGTGCCAGCAGCACACTAGCGGGAGCGGGGAATGAGCAGTTCTTC

d_gene: TRBD2
j_gene: TRBJ2-3
abundance: NA
v_gene: TRBV20-1
CDR3aa: CSARDGAGVRTDTQYF
CDR3nt: TGCAGTGCTAGAGATGGCGCGGGAGTTCGGACAGATACGCAGTATTTT

d_gene: NA
j_gene: TRBJ1-5
abundance: NA
v_gene: TRBV20-1
CDR3aa: CSARDGGDNSNQPQHF
CDR3nt: TGCAGTGCTAGAGATGGGGGGGATAATAGCAATCAGCCCCAGCATTTT

d_gene: TRBD2
j_gene: TRBJ2-5
abundance: once
v_gene: TRBV11-1
CDR3aa: CASRTSAQETQYF
CDR3nt: TGTGCCAGCAGGACTAGCGCCCAAGAGACCCAGTACTTC

d_gene: NA
j_gene: TRBJ2-7
abundance: few
v_gene: TRBV6-2/TRBV6-3
CDR3aa: CASSYPHEQYF
CDR3nt: TGTGCCAGCAGTTACCCCCACGAGCAGTACTTC

d_gene: TRBD1
j_gene: TRBJ2-7
abundance: once
v_gene: TRBV29-1
CDR3aa: CSARGQGSSYEQYF
CDR3nt: TGCAGCGCCCGGGGACAGGGGAGCTCCTACGAGCAGTACTTC

d_gene: NA
j_gene: TRBJ1-1
abundance: NA
v_gene: TRBV29-1
CDR3aa: CSVTATTNTEAFF
CDR3nt: TGCAGCGTCACGGCTACCACGAACACTGAAGCTTTCTTT

d_gene: NA
j_gene: TRBJ1-5
abundance: NA
v_gene: TRBV2
CDR3aa: CASNDWGGNQPQHF
CDR3nt: TGTGCCAGCAACGATTGGGGTGGCAATCAGCCCCAGCATTTT

d_gene: NA
j_gene: TRBJ2-1
abundance: few
v_gene: TRBV2
CDR3aa: CASSEEGSSYNEQFF
CDR3nt: TGTGCCAGCAGTGAGGAGGGAAGCTCCTACAATGAGCAGTTCTTC

d_gene: TRBD1
j_gene: TRBJ2-6
abundance: NA
v_gene: TRBV12-3/TRBV12-4
CDR3aa: CASDRGTGANVLTF
CDR3nt: TGTGCCAGCGACAGGGGAACTGGGGCCAACGTCCTGACTTTC

d_gene: TRBD1
j_gene: TRBJ2-1
abundance: NA
v_gene: TRBV5-4
CDR3aa: CASSLRQGEIDEQFF
CDR3nt: TGTGCCAGCAGCTTGCGCCAGGGGGAAATCGATGAGCAGTTCTTC

d_gene: NA
j_gene: TRBJ1-1
abundance: NA
v_gene: TRBV29-1
CDR3aa: CSVEGQHVGAFF
CDR3nt: TGCAGCGTTGAAGGGCAGCACGTGGGGGCTTTCTTT

d_gene: NA
j_gene: TRBJ2-1
abundance: NA
v_gene: TRBV6-5
CDR3aa: CASSLGTNNEQFF
CDR3nt: TGTGCCAGCAGTTTAGGGACCAACAATGAGCAGTTCTTC

d_gene: NA
j_gene: TRBJ1-5
abundance: NA
v_gene: TRBV7-9
CDR3aa: CASSQQGPHSNQPQHF
CDR3nt: TGTGCCAGCAGCCAACAGGGACCTCATAGCAATCAGCCCCAGCATTTT

d_gene: NA
j_gene: TRBJ2-5
abundance: few
v_gene: TRBV2
CDR3aa: CASSLGLETQYF
CDR3nt: TGTGCCAGCAGTCTGGGGTTGGAGACCCAGTACTTC

d_gene: NA
j_gene: TRBJ2-1
abundance: NA
v_gene: TRBV13
CDR3aa: CASSFPAVRNEQFF
CDR3nt: TGTGCCAGCAGCTTTCCCGCGGTTCGGAATGAGCAGTTCTTC

d_gene: TRBD1
j_gene: TRBJ1-2
abundance: NA
v_gene: TRBV20-1
CDR3aa: CSANRRQGVGYTF
CDR3nt: TGCAGTGCTAATCGTCGGCAGGGGGTTGGCTACACCTTC

d_gene: NA
j_gene: TRBJ2-5
abundance: NA
v_gene: TRBV7-8
CDR3aa: CASTLRRAVHETQYF
CDR3nt: TGTGCCAGCACTCTGAGGCGGGCAGTACATGAGACCCAGTACTTC

d_gene: NA
j_gene: TRBJ2-1
abundance: NA
v_gene: TRBV2
CDR3aa: CASTESSYNEQFF
CDR3nt: TGTGCCAGCACTGAGAGCTCCTACAATGAGCAGTTCTTC